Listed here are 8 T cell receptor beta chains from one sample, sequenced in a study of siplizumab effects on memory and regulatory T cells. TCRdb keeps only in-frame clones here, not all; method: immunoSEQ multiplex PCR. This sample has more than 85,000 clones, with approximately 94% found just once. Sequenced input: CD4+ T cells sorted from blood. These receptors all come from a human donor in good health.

CDR3 nucleotides: TGTGCCAGCAGCTTAGGTACGGGGAAACTGTTTTTT. It specifies CASSLGTGKLFF. The rearrangement joins TRBV11-3 to TRBJ1-4, with unresolved D. Trimming removed 1 base from V and 11 bases from J, with 8 bases in between. CDR1 is SGHNT, CDR2 YENEEA, per germline. CDR3 size: 12 residues.

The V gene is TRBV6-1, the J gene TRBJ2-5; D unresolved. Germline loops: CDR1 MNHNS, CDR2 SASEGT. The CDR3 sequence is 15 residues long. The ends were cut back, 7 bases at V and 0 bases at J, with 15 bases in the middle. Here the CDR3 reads CASIKGPSYQETQYF. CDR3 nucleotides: TGTGCCAGCATAAAAGGACCAAGCTACCAAGAGACCCAGTACTTC.

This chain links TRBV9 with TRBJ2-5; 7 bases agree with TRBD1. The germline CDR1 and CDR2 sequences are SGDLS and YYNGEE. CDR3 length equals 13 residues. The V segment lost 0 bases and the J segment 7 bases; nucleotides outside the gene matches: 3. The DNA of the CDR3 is TGTGCCAGCAGCGTAGAAGCAGGGGGGACCCAGTACTTC. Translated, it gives CASSVEAGGTQYF.

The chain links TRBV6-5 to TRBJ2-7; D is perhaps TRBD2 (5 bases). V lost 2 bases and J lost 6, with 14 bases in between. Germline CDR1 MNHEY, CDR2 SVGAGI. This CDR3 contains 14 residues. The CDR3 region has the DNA TGTGCCAGCAGTTACCCGGGAACCTCGGGCGAGCAGTACTTC. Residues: CASSYPGTSGEQYF.

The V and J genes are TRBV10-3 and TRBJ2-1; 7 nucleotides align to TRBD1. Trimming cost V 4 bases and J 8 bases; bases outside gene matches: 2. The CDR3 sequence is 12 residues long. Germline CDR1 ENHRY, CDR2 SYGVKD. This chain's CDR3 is CAISGTGDEQFF. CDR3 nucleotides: TGTGCCATCAGTGGCACAGGGGATGAGCAGTTCTTC.

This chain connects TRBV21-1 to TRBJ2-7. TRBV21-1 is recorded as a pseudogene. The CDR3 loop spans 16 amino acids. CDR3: CASSKAGFRSSYEQYF. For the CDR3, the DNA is TGTGCCAGCAGCAAAGCTGGCTTTAGAAGCTCCTACGAGCAGTACTTC.

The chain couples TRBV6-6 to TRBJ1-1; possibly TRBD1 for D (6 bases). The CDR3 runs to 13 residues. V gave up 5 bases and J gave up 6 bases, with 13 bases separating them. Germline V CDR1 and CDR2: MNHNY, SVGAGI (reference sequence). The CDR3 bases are TGTGCCAGCAGTCTCACAGGGACGTCTGAAGCTTTCTTT. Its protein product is CASSLTGTSEAFF.

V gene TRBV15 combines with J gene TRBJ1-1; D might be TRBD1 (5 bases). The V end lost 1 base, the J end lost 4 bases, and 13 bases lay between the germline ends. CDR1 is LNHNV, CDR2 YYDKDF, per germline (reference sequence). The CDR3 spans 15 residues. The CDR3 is CATSRARSGFTEAFF. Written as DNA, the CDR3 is TGTGCCACCAGCAGAGCACGGTCAGGGTTCACTGAAGCTTTCTTT.